These T cell receptor beta chains were read from a single sample in a study. MiXCR, applied by TCRdb to the RT-PCR reads, yields one record per CDR3 protein. The table lists about 700,000 distinct CDR3 sequences, 12% to 15% of them singletons. The sample taken for sequencing was memory CD4+ T cells from blood. Source of these receptors: a female donor in good health, serving as a healthy control. The conserved cysteine and the conserved F or W are not part of the CDR3 here. Each record gives: J gene, clone size, V gene, D gene, CDR3 protein. The D gene is left open where the match is weak. Clone size, where shown, is once, few, many, or a class for clones that have expanded.

>TRBJ2-2|few|TRBV3-1|NA
ASSLRDQTGGELF
>TRBJ1-2|few|TRBV5-4|TRBD1
ASSLKGAGGYT
>TRBJ2-1|few|TRBV5-1|NA
ASSLGSPLPDEQF
>TRBJ2-3|many|TRBV3-1|TRBD2
ASSQTSGSTDTQY
>TRBJ2-7|NA|TRBV6-1|TRBD2
ASSEPGLADDEQY
>TRBJ1-1|NA|TRBV28|TRBD1
ASSSRGGALREAF
>TRBJ2-3|NA|TRBV7-2|NA
ASSLVPGSALGTDTQY
>TRBJ2-1|few|TRBV28|NA
ASSENAGDRGYRVQF
>TRBJ1-1|many|TRBV20-1|NA
SAGTRRDTEAF
>TRBJ1-5|many|TRBV15|TRBD1
ATTTSDRQNQPQH
>TRBJ2-4|NA|TRBV27|NA
ASSLAGAGQSGIQY
>TRBJ2-2|many|TRBV12-3/TRBV12-4|NA
ASSLTGVGELF
>TRBJ1-4|NA|TRBV20-1|TRBD1
SAPGGAGNEKLF
>TRBJ2-3|NA|TRBV27|NA
ASSFSLGLTDTQY
>TRBJ1-2|NA|TRBV28|NA
ASSIPRGGGRGGYT
>TRBJ1-4|NA|TRBV3-1|TRBD1
ASSRKQGADEKLF
>TRBJ2-1|NA|TRBV4-1|NA
ASSQDLAADEQF
>TRBJ2-2|few|TRBV2|TRBD1
ASTGTGEVGELF
>TRBJ2-1|few|TRBV3-1|NA
ASSTLSDKQEQF
>TRBJ2-2|NA|TRBV6-6|TRBD2
ASRIPGGVGTGELF
>TRBJ2-7|many|TRBV6-2/TRBV6-3|NA
ASRDGYEQY
>TRBJ1-1|many|TRBV5-1|NA
ASSSTGLNTEAF
>TRBJ2-1|few|TRBV28|TRBD1
ASTRQGVPTYNEQF
>TRBJ1-5|NA|TRBV12-3/TRBV12-4|NA
ASSLGHADQPQH
>TRBJ1-1|NA|TRBV6-2/TRBV6-3|NA
ASSRTFLTF
>TRBJ1-6|many|TRBV6-5|NA
ASSYRGTAIQVLH
>TRBJ2-1|few|TRBV7-3|NA
ASSLGPSGLHNNEQF
>TRBJ2-7|many|TRBV29-1|TRBD2
SVDTSGSSYEQY
>TRBJ2-2|NA|TRBV4-1|NA
ASSQGSRGTGELF
>TRBJ1-2|many|TRBV20-1|NA
SALRGGLGYT
>TRBJ1-2|NA|TRBV27|NA
ASSFLDPPGYT
>TRBJ2-5|many|TRBV20-1|NA
SAKHGGLETQY
>TRBJ2-3|NA|TRBV13|NA
ASSLSRLGGTSTDTQY
>TRBJ1-2|few|TRBV20-1|NA
SARDPVVSGDDYT
>TRBJ1-2|once|TRBV24-1|NA
ATSDPGGDYGYT
>TRBJ2-1|few|TRBV7-2|NA
ASSLAWASFINEQF
>TRBJ2-1|few|TRBV6-5|TRBD1
ASSYGLPGGGNEQF
>TRBJ2-7|NA|TRBV12-3/TRBV12-4|NA
ASSLTSQGSYEQY